Shown below are 10 T cell receptor beta chains from a single sample sequenced in a study of T cell responses to AZD1222 COVID-19 vaccine. Clones were read by immunoSEQ multiplex PCR, and TCRdb kept only the in-frame ones, dropping some. The sample has more than 100,000 clones; 90% are singletons. Sample: peripheral blood, taken on day 0 of AZD1222 vaccination. The receptors were sampled from an adult in good health.

The chain joins TRBV7-8 to TRBJ2-7; weak D call: TRBD2 (6 bases). Between the trimmed V and J ends, which lost 1 base and 1 base, there was a span of 11 bases. The germline V gene encodes CDR1 SGHVS and CDR2 FQNEAQ. The CDR3 has 15 residues. In nucleotides, the CDR3 is TGTGCCAGCAGCTTAGGTGGGCGGGGATCCTACGAGCAGTACTTC. The encoded protein is CASSLGGRGSYEQYF.

This clone is a singleton in its sample. The chain joins TRBV7-8 to TRBJ2-2, with D perhaps given as TRBD1 or TRBD2 (5 bases each). The V gene lost 3 bases and the J gene lost 1 base, with 15 bases spanning the gap. CDR3 length equals 17 residues. CDR1 and CDR2 (germline): SGHVS, FQNEAQ. The DNA for the CDR3 is TGTGCCAGCAGCTTTTATCCCGGGACGGAGAACACCGGGGAGCTGTTTTTT. This translates into CASSFYPGTENTGELFF.

This sequence joins TRBV18 and TRBJ1-2; the match to TRBD1 covers 9 bases. There are 12 residues in the CDR3. Germline CDR1 and CDR2: KGHSH and LQKENI. The trim removed 6 bases at V and 8 bases at J, leaving 4 bases unmatched. CDR3 nucleotides: TGTGCCAGCTCCGCTACAGGGGGCGGCTACACCTTC. It translates to CASSATGGGYTF.

This chain links TRBV21-1 with TRBJ2-3; TRBD2, the table's D call, was not compared with the DNA. TRBV21-1 is annotated as a pseudogene. The CDR3 has 18 residues. The CDR3: CASSSSWTSGGALDTQYF. DNA for the CDR3: TGTGCCAGCAGCTCCTCGTGGACTAGCGGGGGGGCATTGGATACGCAGTATTTT.

The chain joins TRBV29-1 to TRBJ1-2; the D is unclear. From germline, CDR1 is SQVTM and CDR2 ANQGSEA. Trimming took 2 bases from V and 5 from J, leaving 15 bases between them. The CDR3 contains 14 residues. This CDR3 reads CSVELLGSGYGYTF. CDR3 in DNA: TGCAGCGTTGAACTTTTGGGTTCTGGTTATGGCTACACCTTC.

This clone was seen only a few times. This chain joins TRBV27 and TRBJ1-3; TRBD1 is a possible D gene (5 bases). Germline loops: CDR1 MNHEY, CDR2 SMNVEV (reference sequence). V was pared by 3 bases and J by 2 bases, with 14 bases between. The CDR3 covers 16 residues. In DNA, the CDR3 is TGTGCCAGCAGTTTGGGGCAGGGAAAAACTGGAAACACCATATATTTT. Its translation is CASSLGQGKTGNTIYF.

This chain uses TRBV9 with TRBJ1-6, with D perhaps matching TRBD1 (6 bases). Germline V gene data show CDR1 as SGDLS and CDR2 as YYNGEE. The CDR3 has 14 residues. V shed 2 bases and J shed 7 bases, with 10 bases lying between them. CDR3 in amino acids: CASSVMDSNSPLHF. CDR3 in DNA: TGTGCCAGCAGCGTGATGGACAGCAATTCACCCCTCCACTTT.

The chain has TRBV29-1 and TRBJ2-1; 7 bases align to TRBD2. V trimming: 8 bases; J trimming: 0 bases; junction bases outside the gene matches: 4. Germline CDR1 SQVTM, CDR2 ANQGSEA. This CDR3 has 13 amino acids. The CDR3 nucleotides read TGCAGCATGGGAGGGATCTCCTACAATGAGCAGTTCTTC. As protein: CSMGGISYNEQFF.

This clone showed up just once. The chain has TRBV9 and TRBJ1-2; no definite D call. The germline CDR1 and CDR2 sequences are SGDLS and YYNGEE. The CDR3 has 15 residues. V lost 7 bases and J lost 0, with 16 bases in between. Here the CDR3 reads CASSVIEEANYGYTF. CDR3 nucleotides: TGTGCCAGCTCGGTTATAGAGGAAGCTAACTATGGCTACACCTTC.

V is TRBV28 and J is TRBJ2-1, with D maybe TRBD2 (6 bases). This CDR3 is 12 amino acids long. V was shortened by 3 bases and J by 15 bases, with 15 bases between the two germline ends. The germline V gene encodes CDR1 MDHEN and CDR2 SYDVKM. CDR3 loop: CASSFPPGVAFF. The CDR3 nucleotides are TGTGCCAGCAGTTTCCCGCCGGGGGTGGCGTTCTTC.